These 6 T cell receptor beta chains came from one sample sequenced in a study of blood T cell repertoires in COVID-19. Measured with immunoSEQ multiplex PCR; TCRdb has only the in-frame clones, and not every one. The table has more than 90,000 clones, about 90% seen once. Sequencing was carried out using peripheral blood. These receptors all come from a middle-aged man with acute or convalescent COVID-19.

This clone appeared once. This rearrangement joins TRBV4-1 to TRBJ2-2; D perhaps matches TRBD2 (5 bases). Germline loops: CDR1 MGHRA, CDR2 YSYEKL. The germline V and J ends were trimmed by 1 base and 6 bases, with 12 bases remaining between them. The CDR3 spans 15 residues. CDR3 sequence: CASSQGGLGAGELFF. In DNA, the CDR3 is TGCGCCAGCAGCCAAGGAGGCCTCGGGGCCGGGGAGCTGTTTTTT.

The sample holds one count of this clone. The chain uses TRBV29-1 and TRBJ1-2; maybe TRBD1 (6 bases). Germline loops: CDR1 SQVTM, CDR2 ANQGSEA. The CDR3 spans 18 residues. Trimming shortened V by 5 bases and J by 7 bases, and 32 bases separated the two germline ends. As DNA, the CDR3 is TGCAGCGTTTCCCAACCACAGCTAGGGGACACCCTAGGGACTGGCTACACCTTC. This codes for CSVSQPQLGDTLGTGYTF. The variable domain in full, completed from reference TRBV29-1 and TRBJ1-2, reads SAVISQKPSRDICQRGTSLTIQCQVDSQVTMMFWYRQQPGQSLTLIATANQGSEATYESGFVIDKFPISRPNLTFSTLTVSNMSPEDSSIYLCSVSQPQLGDTLGTGYTFGSGTRLTVV.

This clone appeared a single time. CDR3 in amino acids: CASSLARMEAGANVLTF. CDR3 sequence (DNA): TGTGCCAGCAGCTTAGCGCGAATGGAGGCTGGGGCCAACGTCCTGACTTTC. This sequence joins TRBV7-6 and TRBJ2-6; maybe TRBD2 (5 bases). V was trimmed by 0 bases and J by 2 bases, leaving 11 bases between them. The germline gives CDR1 SGHVS, CDR2 FNYEAQ. The CDR3 has 17 residues.

This chain links TRBV5-4 with TRBJ2-1, with D uncertain. From germline, CDR1 is SGHNT and CDR2 YYREEE (reference sequence). The CDR3 covers 11 residues. The germline V and J ends were trimmed by 1 base and 9 bases, with 5 bases remaining between them. CDR3 sequence: CASSLTGEQFF. The CDR3 DNA follows: TGTGCCAGCAGCTTGACGGGTGAGCAGTTCTTC. The full variable domain, its missing parts supplied by reference TRBV5-4 and TRBJ2-1, is ETGVTQSPTHLIKTRGQQVTLRCSSQSGHNTVSWYQQALGQGPQFIFQYYREEENGRGNFPPRFSGLQFPNYSSELNVNALELDDSALYLCASSLTGEQFFGPGTRLTVL.

The chain links TRBV7-9 to TRBJ1-5; tentatively, D is TRBD1 (5 bases). The V end lost 1 base, the J end lost 6 bases, and 13 bases lay between the germline ends. Germline V gene lookup returns CDR1 SEHNR and CDR2 FQNEAQ (reference sequence). The CDR3 extends over 15 amino acids. The CDR3 here is CASSLGSGRVQPQHF. The DNA of the CDR3 is TGTGCCAGCAGCTTAGGATCAGGGAGGGTTCAGCCCCAGCATTTT.

The V gene is TRBV6-2 or TRBV6-3, the J gene TRBJ1-1, with D hard to call. Trimming stripped 1 base from V and 0 bases from J, with 6 bases between. CDR3 length: 14 residues. CDR1 and CDR2 (germline): MNHEY, SVGEGT. DNA of the CDR3: TGTGCCAGCAGTTACTTACAGATGAACACTGAAGCTTTCTTT. Protein product: CASSYLQMNTEAFF.